Presented here are 14 T cell receptor beta chains from one specimen sequenced in a study of patients and donors after allogeneic stem cell transplantation. A single record per CDR3 protein comes from TCRdb applying MiXCR to the RT-PCR reads. Of approximately 170,000 distinct CDR3 sequences in the sample, 24% are singletons; the top ten hold 26%. Sequencing was carried out using blood, either unsorted or a sorted T cell fraction (not recorded which). The receptor source for this set is a human donor who was either an allogeneic HSCT recipient or a stem cell or donor lymphocyte infusion donor (not recorded which). It is not recorded whose cells these are; they may come from a transplant donor.

The chain combines TRBV4-2 with TRBJ2-5, with a tentative D call TRBD1 (6 bases). In germline, CDR1 is LGHNA, CDR2 YNFKEQ. This CDR3 is 16 amino acids long. Trimming stripped 5 bases from V and 7 bases from J, with 23 bases between. CDR3 sequence reads: CASSLHREPTAGTQYF. The CDR3 DNA sequence: TGTGCCAGCAGCTTACACAGGGAACCGACTGCGGGGACCCAGTACTTC.

This clonotype was seen repeatedly, ten times or more. The rearrangement uses TRBV27 and TRBJ1-1; D unclear. CDR3 size: 14 residues. The V gene lost 6 bases and the J gene lost 4 bases, with 15 bases spanning the gap. Germline-derived CDR1 and CDR2 are MNHEY and SMNVEV (reference sequence). The CDR3 protein is CASSRGLGGTEAFF. The DNA for the CDR3 is TGTGCCAGCAGCCGCGGACTCGGTGGCACTGAAGCTTTCTTT.

The table lists this clonotype with many counts. The chain couples TRBV18 to TRBJ2-6; D is ambiguous. CDR3 length equals 15 residues. V lost 4 bases, J lost 4 bases, and 11 bases lay in between. CDR1 KGHSH and CDR2 LQKENI come from the germline V gene. Here the CDR3 reads CASSLMASGANVLTF. CDR3 sequence (DNA): TGTGCCAGCTCACTAATGGCCTCCGGGGCCAACGTCCTGACTTTC.

The V gene is TRBV28, the J gene TRBJ2-7; 8 bases are a match to TRBD2. V lost 8 bases to trimming and J lost 7 bases; unmatched junction nucleotides: 10. The CDR3 sequence is 13 residues long. Looked up from germline, CDR1 is MDHEN and CDR2 is SYDVKM. The CDR3 nucleotides are TGTGCCAGCGGGCGGGGGGCTCCTCAAGAGCAGTACTTC. Translated: CASGRGAPQEQYF.

This clonotype has just a few counts. The chain couples TRBV6-5 to TRBJ2-7, with D unclear. The CDR3 extends over 12 amino acids. The V end lost 3 bases, the J end lost 5 bases, and 8 bases lay between the germline ends. Germline V gene lookup returns CDR1 MNHEY and CDR2 SVGAGI. CDR3 nucleotides: TGTGCCAGCAGTTATGGTGGTAACGAGCAGTACTTC. Translated: CASSYGGNEQYF.

The sample holds a few counts of this clonotype. This sequence joins TRBV7-3 and TRBJ2-1; D is uncertain. CDR1 is SGHTA, CDR2 FQGTGA, per germline. The CDR3 sequence is 13 residues long. The ends were cut back, 1 base at V and 3 bases at J, with 4 bases in the middle. CDR3 bases: TGTGCCAGCAGCTTAATAGTCTACAATGAGCAGTTCTTC. It codes for CASSLIVYNEQFF.

The rearrangement joins TRBV7-2 to TRBJ1-5; maybe TRBD1 (6 bases). Trimming pared 1 base from V and 5 bases from J, leaving 12 bases between. The CDR3 has 15 residues. Germline-derived CDR1 and CDR2 are SGHTA and FQGNSA. The CDR3 DNA follows: TGTGCCAGCAGCTTAGAAGGGACAATCGATCAGCCCCAGCATTTT. Residues: CASSLEGTIDQPQHF. Full variable domain (rest looked up from reference TRBV7-2 and TRBJ1-5): GAGVSQSPSNKVTEKGKDVELRCDPISGHTALYWYRQSLGQGLEFLIYFQGNSAPDKSGLPSDRFSAERTGGSVSTLTIQRTQQEDSAVYLCASSLEGTIDQPQHFGDGTRLSIL.

This clonotype showed up just once. The chain has TRBV5-1 and TRBJ2-7, with TRBD1 identical over 9 bases. Germline V gene data show CDR1 as SGHRS and CDR2 as YFSETQ. Trimming removed 3 bases from V and 2 bases from J; junction bases left unmatched: 3. This CDR3 region has 14 residues. The CDR3 DNA reads TGCGCCAGCAGCTGGGACAGGGACACCTACGAGCAGTACTTC. Translating gives CASSWDRDTYEQYF. Full variable domain (outside the CDR3, taken from reference TRBV5-1 and TRBJ2-7): KAGVTQTPRYLIKTRGQQVTLSCSPISGHRSVSWYQQTPGQGLQFLFEYFSETQRNKGNFPGRFSGRQFSNSRSEMNVSTLELGDSALYLCASSWDRDTYEQYFGPGTRLTVT.

This clonotype has a handful of counts. The V call is TRBV12-3 or TRBV12-4, the J call TRBJ1-1; 7 bases are shared with TRBD1. This CDR3 contains 16 residues. J gave up 5 bases and V 1 base, and 10 bases lay outside the gene matches. In nucleotides, the CDR3 is TGTGCCAGCAGTTTAGGGTGGTCCGGGACAGCGACTGAAGCTTTCTTT. It is translated as CASSLGWSGTATEAFF.

CDR3 protein: CASSPRDRNTEAFF. The CDR3 DNA is TGTGCCAGCAGCCCCCGGGACAGGAACACTGAAGCTTTCTTT. J is TRBJ1-1 and V is TRBV9; 7 nucleotides match TRBD1. Germline CDR1 and CDR2: SGDLS and YYNGEE. V dropped 4 bases and J dropped 1; count of bases not matched to a gene: 4. This CDR3 region has 14 residues.

This clonotype was seen a handful of times. The chain's CDR3 is CASVTGDGNTEAFF. The CDR3 region has the DNA TGCGCCAGCGTTACAGGGGACGGAAACACTGAAGCTTTCTTT. This chain uses TRBV5-1 with TRBJ1-1; 7 positions agree with TRBD1. V lost 7 bases to trimming and J lost 2 bases; unmatched junction nucleotides: 8. This CDR3 comprises 14 residues. Germline CDR1 and CDR2: SGHRS and YFSETQ.

This clonotype was seen at least ten times. The chain recombines TRBV12-3 or TRBV12-4 with TRBJ1-4; D gene ambiguous. The V end was cut by 3 bases, the J end by 8 bases, with 13 bases between. The CDR3 is made up of 14 amino acids. DNA of the CDR3: TGTGCCAGCAGTTTTACAAGGGCTCCGGAAAAACTGTTTTTT. Residues: CASSFTRAPEKLFF.

This clonotype was counted between two and nine times. This chain joins TRBV20-1 and TRBJ2-7; 11 positions match TRBD2. Germline assignment: CDR1 DFQATT and CDR2 SNEGSKA (reference sequence). The CDR3 is 14 residues long. V shed 5 bases, J shed 3 bases, and the junction held 6 bases outside the gene matches. CDR3 sequence reads: CSAAGTSGFYEQYF. The CDR3 region has the DNA TGCAGTGCTGCCGGGACTAGCGGATTCTACGAGCAGTACTTC.

The rearrangement links TRBV4-1 to TRBJ1-3; 7 nucleotides align to TRBD1. Germline V gene sequence: CDR1 MGHRA, CDR2 YSYEKL. The length of the CDR3 is 16 residues. V was clipped by 1 base and J by 9 bases; unmatched bases: 12. CDR3 DNA: TGCGCCAGCAGCCAAGTCCTGGGACAGAGGCAGAGCACCATATATTTT. Protein sequence: CASSQVLGQRQSTIYF.